These 13 T cell receptor beta chains were sequenced from one sample in a study of T cell responses to AZD1222 COVID-19 vaccine. Method: immunoSEQ multiplex PCR; TCRdb's copy keeps in-frame clones and lacks some. The data show around 100,000 clones, roughly 84% seen once. This specimen consisted of peripheral blood, obtained on day 0 of AZD1222 vaccination. Receptors originate from an adult in good health.

To note about this clone: The junction departs from germline at one end; a sequencing error may be responsible. The V and J genes are TRBV12-3 or TRBV12-4 and TRBJ1-3; D uncertain. The CDR3 is 13 amino acids. CDR3 DNA sequence: TGTGCCACCAGTCGGGGCTCTGGAAACACCATATATTTT. Its translation: CATSRGSGNTIYF.

The chain combines TRBV7-2 with TRBJ2-2; D tentatively fits TRBD1 or TRBD2 (5 bases each). Germline CDR1 and CDR2: SGHTA and FQGNSA. Trimming took 1 base from V and 1 from J, leaving 16 bases between them. The CDR3 extends over 18 amino acids. The CDR3 nucleotides are TGTGCCAGCAGCTTAGTTCTGGGGCCAACTAGGAACACCGGGGAGCTGTTTTTT. Protein product: CASSLVLGPTRNTGELFF.

This chain connects TRBV5-1 to TRBJ1-3, with D perhaps TRBD1 (5 bases). V gave up 3 bases and J gave up 0 bases, with 13 bases separating them. Germline CDR1 is SGHRS and CDR2 is YFSETQ. The CDR3 is 16 residues long. The CDR3 here is CASSSAGLNSGNTIYF. For the CDR3, the DNA is TGCGCCAGCAGCTCGGCGGGACTCAACTCTGGAAACACCATATATTTT.

This chain's CDR3 is CASSPGGGFNEKLFF. In DNA form, the CDR3 reads TGTGCCAGCAGCCCAGGCGGAGGGTTCAATGAAAAACTGTTTTTT. This chain uses TRBV11-3 with TRBJ1-4; no clear D. The V gene's germline CDR1 is SGHNT and CDR2 YENEEA. V was trimmed by 5 bases and J by 5 bases, leaving 15 bases between them. The CDR3 loop spans 15 amino acids.

The chain joins TRBV6-2 or TRBV6-3 to TRBJ2-7, with TRBD1 matching 8 bases. In germline, CDR1 is MNHEY, CDR2 SVGEGT. The CDR3 runs 15 residues. V shed 0 bases and J 3 bases; nucleotides not matched to a gene: 4. The CDR3 nucleotides are TGTGCCAGCAGTTACTCCGGGACAGGCTTCTACGAGCAGTACTTC. This translates into CASSYSGTGFYEQYF.

The chain joins TRBV9 to TRBJ2-3; 7 bases align to TRBD2. This CDR3 spans 16 amino acids. The germline gives CDR1 SGDLS, CDR2 YYNGEE. J lost 0 bases, V lost 0 bases, and 4 bases had no gene match. CDR3 in amino acids: CASSVGLAASTDTQYF. The CDR3 nucleotides read TGTGCCAGCAGCGTAGGCCTAGCGGCGAGCACAGATACGCAGTATTTT.

The chain joins TRBV3-1 (or the pseudogene TRBV3-2) to TRBJ2-1; 9 bases line up with TRBD1. Per germline, CDR1 LGHDT and CDR2 YNNKEL (reference sequence). After removal of 4 bases from V and 6 bases from J, the junction contained 7 bases not matched to a gene. This CDR3 region has 15 residues. CDR3 in amino acids: CASSLRTGAINEQFF. The CDR3, as DNA: TGTGCCAGCAGCCTACGGACAGGGGCTATCAATGAGCAGTTCTTC.

DNA for the CDR3: TGTGCCATCAGTGAGTCACGGGGATTGGGAGGCTACACCTTC. Translated, it gives CAISESRGLGGYTF. This chain links TRBV10-3 with TRBJ1-2; D gene uncertain. Trimming took 0 bases from V and 8 from J, leaving 13 bases between them. There are 14 residues in the CDR3. Germline CDR1 ENHRY, CDR2 SYGVKD.

The gene calls are TRBV12-5 and TRBJ1-1; D might be TRBD1 (6 bases). CDR3 size: 15 residues. Germline assignment: CDR1 LGHNT and CDR2 FRNRAP. V shed 7 bases and J shed 3 bases, with 18 bases lying between them. The CDR3 DNA sequence: TGTGCTAGTGCTGGGGCAGGGGAATTGCACACTGAAGCTTTCTTT. It translates to CASAGAGELHTEAFF.

The chain employs TRBV28 and TRBJ2-7; 7 positions match TRBD2. V was clipped by 2 bases and J by 2 bases; unmatched bases: 3. In germline, CDR1 is MDHEN, CDR2 SYDVKM. The CDR3 covers 14 residues. The CDR3 reads CASSLSGNTYEQYF. The CDR3 nucleotides are TGTGCCAGCAGTTTAAGCGGGAACACCTACGAGCAGTACTTC.

This clone was counted once. This sequence joins TRBV6-6 and TRBJ2-2; TRBD1 matches at 8 bases. CDR1 and CDR2 (germline): MNHNY, SVGAGI (reference sequence). This CDR3 has 16 amino acids. The V and J ends lost 7 bases and 2 bases, in that order; junction bases with no gene match: 9. The CDR3 coding sequence is TGTGCCAGCAAGACCTCAGGACAGGGAAACACCGGGGAGCTGTTTTTT. Protein: CASKTSGQGNTGELFF.

This clone came up once. The chain is built from TRBV6-5 and TRBJ1-5, with D perhaps matching TRBD1 (5 bases). There are 14 residues in the CDR3. Trimming cost V 3 bases and J 5 bases, with 11 bases left between them. Per germline, CDR1 MNHEY and CDR2 SVGAGI. As DNA, the CDR3 is TGTGCCAGCAGTTATTGGGGGGATGATCAGCCCCAGCATTTT. Its translation is CASSYWGDDQPQHF.

This sequence joins TRBV11-2 and TRBJ1-1, with a possible D match to TRBD1 (5 bases). The CDR3 has 14 residues. V was pared by 4 bases and J by 4 bases, with 13 bases between. Germline V gives CDR1 SGHAT, CDR2 FQNNGV. For the CDR3, the DNA is TGTGCCAGCAGCTCCCAGGGAGGGGTCACTGAAGCTTTCTTT. Its protein is CASSSQGGVTEAFF.